Each of the 10 T cell receptor beta chains below was sequenced from the same sample in a study of type 1 regulatory T cells. Their target antigens are unknown. From the reads, TCRdb called clonotypes with MiXCR, one entry per CDR3 protein. Among approximately 72,000 distinct CDR3 sequences listed, around 57% were seen once. The sample was cultured T cells, either the whole culture or a sorted T cell fraction (not recorded which). As for subset: Tr1-enriched cell product generated in vitro against host alloantigens. The source is a human donor in good health.

This sequence joins TRBV3-1 and TRBJ2-1, with TRBD2 matching 13 bases. Losses at the gene ends were 0 bases for V and 8 bases for J; bases not matched to a gene: 1. Germline CDR1 LGHDT, CDR2 YNNKEL (reference sequence). The CDR3 has 15 amino acids. CDR3 nucleotide sequence: TGTGCCAGCAGCCAAGATACTAGCGGGAGGGATGAGCAGTTCTTC. Its translation: CASSQDTSGRDEQFF.

This rearrangement joins TRBV12-5 to TRBJ2-3; TRBD2 matches 8 bases. Germline CDR1 reads LGHNT; CDR2 reads FRNRAP. This CDR3 spans 13 amino acids. V shed 6 bases and J 1 base; nucleotides not matched to a gene: 0. In DNA, the CDR3 is TGTGCTAGTGGGACTAGCGGCACAGATACGCAGTATTTT. Translation: CASGTSGTDTQYF.

J is TRBJ2-1 and V is TRBV18; 10 nucleotides line up with TRBD2. CDR1 KGHSH and CDR2 LQKENI come from the germline V gene. The V and J ends lost 5 bases and 10 bases, in that order; junction bases with no gene match: 5. The CDR3 totals 13 residues. As DNA, the CDR3 is TGTGCCAGCTCAACTGGGACTAGCGACGAGCAGTTCTTC. Protein sequence: CASSTGTSDEQFF.

The chain has TRBV20-1 and TRBJ2-7; perhaps TRBD1 as D (6 bases). The CDR3 length is 14 residues. In germline, CDR1 is DFQATT, CDR2 SNEGSKA (reference sequence). The V end was cut by 6 bases, the J end by 3 bases, with 18 bases between. CDR3 bases: TGCAGTGCAGGGGACGTCAGGGGCAACTACGAGCAGTACTTC. The encoded protein is CSAGDVRGNYEQYF.

This chain joins TRBV4-1 and TRBJ1-2, with TRBD1 as a possible D gene (6 bases). The CDR3 consists of 13 residues. CDR1 and CDR2 (germline): MGHRA, YSYEKL. The V end lost 0 bases, the J end lost 7 bases, and 9 bases lay between the germline ends. This CDR3 reads CASSQENRAGYTF. The CDR3, as DNA: TGCGCCAGCAGCCAAGAAAACAGGGCTGGCTACACCTTC.

This chain links TRBV7-8 with TRBJ1-1; 7 bases align to TRBD1. The CDR3 contains 15 residues. V was clipped by 5 bases and J by 0 bases; unmatched bases: 6. Per the germline V gene, CDR1 is SGHVS and CDR2 is FQNEAQ. CDR3 protein: CASSRGTAMNTEAFF. The CDR3 nucleotides are TGTGCCAGCAGCCGAGGGACAGCAATGAACACTGAAGCTTTCTTT.

The genes are TRBV7-2 and TRBJ2-1; D gene ambiguous. Trimming stripped 4 bases from V and 2 bases from J, with 6 bases between. Per the germline V gene, CDR1 is SGHTA and CDR2 is FQGNSA. The CDR3 has 13 amino acids. Here the CDR3 reads CASSSWAYNEQFF. The CDR3 bases are TGTGCCAGCAGCTCTTGGGCCTACAATGAGCAGTTCTTC.

The gene calls are TRBV15 and TRBJ1-4; TRBD1 aligns across 7 bases. The germline CDR1 and CDR2 sequences are LNHNV and YYDKDF (reference sequence). There are 16 residues in the CDR3. Trimming took 3 bases from V and 4 from J; bases not matched to a gene: 8. CDR3 protein: CATSSKDREINEKLFF. The CDR3 region has the DNA TGTGCCACCAGCAGCAAAGACAGGGAGATTAATGAAAAACTGTTTTTT.

This chain joins TRBV3-1 and TRBJ2-2; D uncertain. From germline, CDR1 is LGHDT and CDR2 YNNKEL (reference sequence). Trimming stripped 8 bases from V and 4 bases from J, with 20 bases between. CDR3 length: 16 residues. In DNA form, the CDR3 reads TGTGCCAGCGCCCCCCGGCCACAGATCATCACCGGGGAGCTGTTTTTT. Protein sequence: CASAPRPQIITGELFF.

The chain joins TRBV29-1 to TRBJ2-7; D is unclear. V dropped 1 base and J dropped 3 bases, with 10 bases sitting between them. CDR3 size: 13 residues. CDR1 and CDR2 (germline): SQVTM, ANQGSEA. In DNA form, the CDR3 reads TGCAGCGTTGAAGGAAGTAGCTACTACGAGCAGTACTTC. Its protein is CSVEGSSYYEQYF.